One and the same sample provided the 3 T cell receptor beta chains below, sequenced in a study of blood T cell repertoires in COVID-19. The repertoire was sequenced with immunoSEQ multiplex PCR; TCRdb's copy has only in-frame clones and lacks some. Of 300,000 to 350,000 clones in the sample, about 90% were seen once. The sequencing sample was made of PBMCs or T cells enriched from blood (not recorded which). Receptors were obtained from a woman in her 30s who had been exposed to COVID-19.

The chain couples TRBV28 to TRBJ2-2, with D perhaps TRBD1 (5 bases). Trimming shortened V by 8 bases and J by 3 bases, and 19 bases separated the two germline ends. In germline, CDR1 is MDHEN, CDR2 SYDVKM. There are 16 residues in the CDR3. The CDR3 DNA is TGTGCCAGCCAGGTCCTGGGGTTAGGGGACACCGGGGAGCTGTTTTTT. It specifies CASQVLGLGDTGELFF.

The chain carries TRBV9 and TRBJ1-6, with a possible D match to TRBD1 (5 bases). Trimming left V 1 base short and J 10 bases short, with 15 bases between. There are 15 residues in the CDR3. The germline V gene encodes CDR1 SGDLS and CDR2 YYNGEE. CDR3 protein: CASSVQGTGYSPLHF. The CDR3 DNA reads as TGTGCCAGCAGCGTACAGGGTACAGGTTACTCACCCCTCCACTTT.

V gene TRBV7-6 combines with J gene TRBJ1-5; D not certain. This CDR3 is built from 13 residues. In germline, CDR1 is SGHVS, CDR2 FNYEAQ. Trimming removed 5 bases at V and 3 bases at J, with 8 bases between. The CDR3 protein is CASSPQFNQPQHF. CDR3 in DNA: TGTGCCAGCAGCCCGCAGTTCAATCAGCCCCAGCATTTT.